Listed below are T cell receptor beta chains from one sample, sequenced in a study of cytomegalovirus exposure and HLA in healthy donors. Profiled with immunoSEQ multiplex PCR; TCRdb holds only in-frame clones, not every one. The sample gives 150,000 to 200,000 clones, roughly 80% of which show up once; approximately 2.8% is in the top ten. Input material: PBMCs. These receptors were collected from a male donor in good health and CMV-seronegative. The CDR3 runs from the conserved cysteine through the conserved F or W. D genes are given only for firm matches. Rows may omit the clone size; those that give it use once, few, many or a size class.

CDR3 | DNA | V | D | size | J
CASSAGGVNQPQHF | TGTGCCAGCAGCGCAGGAGGCGTAAATCAGCCCCAGCATTTT | TRBV7-9 | . | . | TRBJ1-5
CASSSPTGGGTSYEQYF | TGTGCCAGCAGTAGCCCAACAGGGGGGGGAACCTCCTACGAGCAGTACTTC | TRBV28 | . | . | TRBJ2-7
CSVGVTGGNEKLFF | TGCAGCGTTGGGGTCACGGGAGGAAATGAAAAACTGTTTTTT | TRBV29-1 | . | . | TRBJ1-4
CASSPRRLYGYTF | TGTGCCAGCAGTCCCCGGAGGCTGTATGGCTACACCTTC | TRBV28 | . | . | TRBJ1-2
CSVAQGNYEQYF | TGCAGCGTTGCTCAGGGTAATTACGAGCAGTACTTC | TRBV29-1 | . | few | TRBJ2-7
CASSLGWGLAWGELFF | TGTGCCAGCAGTTTAGGTTGGGGGCTTGCATGGGGGGAGCTGTTTTTT | TRBV28 | . | few | TRBJ2-2
CAWSESNYEQYF | TGTGCCTGGAGTGAGAGCAACTACGAGCAGTACTTC | TRBV30 | . | . | TRBJ2-7
CASSPQIAENNEQFF | TGCGCCAGCAGCCCGCAGATAGCGGAAAACAATGAGCAGTTCTTC | TRBV4-3 | . | few | TRBJ2-1
CSAVADSSYEQYF | TGCAGCGCCGTAGCGGATTCCTCCTACGAGCAGTACTTC | TRBV29-1 | . | . | TRBJ2-7
CASSDVRRESVYEQYF | TGTGCCAGCAGTGACGTCCGGCGGGAGAGTGTGTACGAGCAGTACTTC | TRBV6-1 | TRBD2 | . | TRBJ2-7
CASSLWASGIDTQYF | TGTGCCAGCAGCTTATGGGCTAGCGGAATAGATACGCAGTATTTT | TRBV7-6 | TRBD2 | . | TRBJ2-3
CASNLRASGREDTQYF | TGTGCCAGCAACCTGCGGGCCAGCGGGAGGGAAGATACGCAGTATTTT | TRBV27 | TRBD2 | . | TRBJ2-3
CASSIGGRGNQPQHF | TGTGCCAGTAGTATCGGGGGAAGAGGCAATCAGCCCCAGCATTTT | TRBV19 | . | . | TRBJ1-5
CASSLGRENQPQHF | TGCGCCAGCAGCCTGGGACGGGAGAATCAGCCCCAGCATTTT | TRBV5-1 | . | . | TRBJ1-5
CASNSELGLAGGQNEQFF | TGTGCCAGCAACTCCGAACTCGGACTAGCGGGAGGGCAAAATGAGCAGTTCTTC | TRBV5-4 | TRBD2 | . | TRBJ2-1
CSVARWDRPYEQYF | TGCAGCGTTGCCCGATGGGACAGACCCTACGAGCAGTACTTC | TRBV29-1 | TRBD1 | . | TRBJ2-7
CASSLDRDFRYTF | TGTGCCAGCAGTTTAGACAGGGATTTTCGCTACACCTTC | TRBV27 | TRBD1 | few | TRBJ1-2
CASSPAGGTEAFF | TGTGCCAGCTCACCCGCCGGGGGGACTGAAGCTTTCTTT | TRBV18 | . | . | TRBJ1-1
CASSLASGSKDTQYF | TGTGCCAGCAGCTTGGCTAGCGGGAGTAAAGATACGCAGTATTTT | TRBV5-6 | TRBD2 | . | TRBJ2-3
CASSLALGGRVQETQYF | TGTGCCAGCAGCTTGGCCCTAGGGGGGAGGGTCCAAGAGACCCAGTACTTC | TRBV5-6 | . | . | TRBJ2-5
CASSLDRRLAEETQYF | TGTGCCAGCAGCTTAGACCGGAGACTAGCGGAAGAGACCCAGTACTTC | TRBV7-6 | TRBD2 | . | TRBJ2-5
CASSVTGGAGLDTEAFF | TGTGCCAGCAGCGTAACAGGGGGCGCGGGTTTAGACACTGAAGCTTTCTTT | TRBV9 | TRBD1 | . | TRBJ1-1
CASKAEGLAGDNEQFF | TGTGCCAGCAAGGCCGAGGGGCTAGCGGGAGACAATGAGCAGTTCTTC | TRBV6-4 | TRBD2 | . | TRBJ2-1
CASTRAGGANEKLFF | TGTGCCAGCACCCGTGCGGGGGGGGCCAATGAAAAACTGTTTTTT | TRBV25-1 | . | . | TRBJ1-4
CASSSHYLLNRGYGYTF | TGTGCCAGCAGTTCACATTACCTCCTGAACAGGGGCTATGGCTACACCTTC | TRBV27 | TRBD1 | . | TRBJ1-2
CASSPPGRGEQYF | TGTGCCAGCTCACCACCGGGTCGGGGGGAGCAGTACTTC | TRBV18 | . | . | TRBJ2-7
CASSLSLETGLRSYEQYF | TGTGCCAGCAGCTTAAGTTTGGAGACAGGCTTACGCTCGTACGAGCAGTACTTC | TRBV11-2 | . | few | TRBJ2-7
CASKQGVLGRGYTF | TGTGCCAGCAAACAGGGGGTCCTCGGGCGCGGCTACACCTTC | TRBV6-5 | TRBD1 | . | TRBJ1-2
CASSSGLAGGTGELFF | TGTGCCAGCAGCTCGGGACTAGCGGGGGGCACCGGGGAGCTGTTTTTT | TRBV11-2 | TRBD2 | . | TRBJ2-2
CASTLASFGNTIYF | TGTGCCAGCACCTTGGCCTCCTTTGGAAACACCATATATTTT | TRBV5-5 | . | . | TRBJ1-3
CASSLNTGMAQYF | TGCGCCAGCAGCTTGAATACCGGGATGGCGCAGTATTTT | TRBV5-1 | . | few | TRBJ2-3
CASSLLGRGDYEQYF | TGTGCCAGCAGTTTATTAGGCCGCGGGGACTACGAGCAGTACTTC | TRBV27 | . | . | TRBJ2-7